The source of this T cell receptor beta chain is a study of blood T cell repertoires in COVID-19. CDR3 size: 11 residues. Germline CDR1 and CDR2: MDHEN and SYDVKM. V was shortened by 5 bases and J by 5 bases, with 7 bases between the two germline ends. Some clones are missing from TCRdb's copy, which holds only in-frame ones; the method was immunoSEQ multiplex PCR. Of 120,000 to 150,000 clones listed, 80% to 90% are singletons. The chain has TRBV28 and TRBJ2-7, with D unclear. Sequencing input: peripheral blood. The receptor was derived from a woman aged 55-69 years with active COVID-19. This chain's CDR3 is CASSDINEQYF. The DNA for the CDR3 is TGTGCCAGCAGTGACATCAACGAGCAGTACTTC.